A single sample gave rise to the 2 T cell receptor beta chains below, sequenced in a study of regulatory T cells in long-lasting Graves disease (dated by TCRdb to the early 2020s). What the time point label conveys for this sample: newly diagnosed GD, antithyroid drugs for less than 3 months. RNA was extracted from PBMCs in TRIzol for both TCR sequencing and RNA sequencing. The method behind the library was multiplex PCR. These reads were obtained on an Illumina HiSeq 4000. To build TCR beta libraries, CDR3 regions were amplified by Arm-PCR using iRepertoire HTBI primers. The public reads were quality trimmed at Q25 with fastp and then assembled into clones with MiXCR by TCRdb, keeping productive beta chains. Every distinct CDR3 protein forms one entry, paired with its most common genes and DNA. The sample profile shows about 540,000 distinct CDR3 sequences; roughly 14% of them were found once. Under 10% of the sample lies in the top ten.

The data were also submitted as part of a second study, on T cells in Graves' hyperthyroidism and ophthalmopathy.

Sequencing used peripheral blood mononuclear cells (PBMCs), obtained at new diagnosis, from a patient treated with antithyroid drugs. These receptors came from a man between 25 and 39 years old with Graves disease. Donor details come from another sample of the same person, matched by shared clones.

This clonotype was recorded at least ten times. The chain links TRBV28 to TRBJ2-7; a possible D gene is TRBD2 (5 bases). The CDR3 length is 15 residues. Trimming pared 3 bases from V and 1 base from J, leaving 13 bases between. The germline V gene encodes CDR1 MDHEN and CDR2 SYDVKM. The CDR3 nucleotides are TGTGCCAGCAGTTTTCAATCCGGGGTTTCCTACGAGCAGTACTTC. Translating gives CASSFQSGVSYEQYF.

The genes are TRBV5-1 and TRBJ1-1; D gene ambiguous. The germline V and J ends were trimmed by 7 bases and 1 base, with 11 bases remaining between them. Looked up from germline, CDR1 is SGHRS and CDR2 is YFSETQ. This CDR3 comprises 13 residues. The CDR3 here is CASGSDPNTEAFF. The CDR3 nucleotides are TGCGCCAGCGGGTCCGACCCGAACACTGAAGCTTTCTTT.